This T cell receptor (beta chain) was identified in a study of vaccination effects on CD4 cells after COVID-19. General study points: Substantial clonal contraction characterized both infection- and vaccine-induced clones late after vaccination.

Regarding this clone: Its antigen remains unidentified.

With the ViraFEST assay, the study expanded antigen-specific CD4+ T cells using viral peptide pools, then sequenced them. Upon completion of roughly ten days in culture, CD4+ T cells were isolated. The healthy vaccine recipients, who had no prior SARS-CoV-2 infection, showed negative nucleocapsid antibodies. The repertoire was sequenced with immunoSEQ multiplex PCR; TCRdb's copy has only in-frame clones and lacks some. The sample has some 65,000 clones; approximately 76% are singletons. After removal of 6 bases from V and 3 bases from J, the junction contained 7 bases not matched to a gene. CDR3 size: 15 residues. In germline, CDR1 is SQVTM, CDR2 ANQGSEA.

This clonotype was sampled from a human donor who received a COVID-19 vaccine. The rearrangement uses TRBV29-1 and TRBJ2-2; 10 positions agree with TRBD2. Here the sequenced sample was CD4+ T cells from PBMCs cultured with HCoV-NL63 spike peptides, taken before COVID-19 vaccination. CDR3 sequence reads: CSVKRGGRDTGELFF. CDR3 DNA sequence: TGCAGCGTAAAGCGGGGGGGCCGTGACACCGGGGAGCTGTTTTTT.